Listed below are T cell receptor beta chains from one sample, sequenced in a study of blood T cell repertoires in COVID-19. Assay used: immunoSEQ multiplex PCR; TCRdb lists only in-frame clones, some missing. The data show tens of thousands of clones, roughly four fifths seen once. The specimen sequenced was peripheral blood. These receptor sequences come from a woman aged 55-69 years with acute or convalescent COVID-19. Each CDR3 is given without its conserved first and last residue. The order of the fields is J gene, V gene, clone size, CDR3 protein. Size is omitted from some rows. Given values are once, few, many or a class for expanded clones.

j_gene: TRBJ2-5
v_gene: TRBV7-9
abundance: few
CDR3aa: ASSSRGETQY

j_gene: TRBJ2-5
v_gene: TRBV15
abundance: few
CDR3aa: ATSTPGQETQY

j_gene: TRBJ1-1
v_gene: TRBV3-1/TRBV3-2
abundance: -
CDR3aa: ASSQEVIRLNTEAF

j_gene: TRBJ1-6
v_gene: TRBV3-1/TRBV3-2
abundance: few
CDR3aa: ASSPVLGSPLH

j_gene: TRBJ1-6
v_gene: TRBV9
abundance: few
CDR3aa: ASSVELWNSPLH

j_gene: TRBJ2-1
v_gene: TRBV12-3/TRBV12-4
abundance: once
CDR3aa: ASSLGANNEQF

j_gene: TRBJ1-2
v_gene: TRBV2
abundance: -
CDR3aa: ASSLRQGDYGYT

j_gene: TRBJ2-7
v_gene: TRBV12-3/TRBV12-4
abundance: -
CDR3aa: ASSPTGGYEQY

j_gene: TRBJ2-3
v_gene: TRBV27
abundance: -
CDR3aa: ASSLKQGTDTQY

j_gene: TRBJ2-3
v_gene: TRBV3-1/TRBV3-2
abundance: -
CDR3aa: ASSPSTDTQY

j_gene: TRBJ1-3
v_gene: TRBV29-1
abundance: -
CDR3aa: SVEGQLSNTIY

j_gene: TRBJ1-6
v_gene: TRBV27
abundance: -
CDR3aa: ASSSPRWIKGNSPLH

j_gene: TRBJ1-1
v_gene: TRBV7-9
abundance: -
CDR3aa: ASSLPRGKPEAF

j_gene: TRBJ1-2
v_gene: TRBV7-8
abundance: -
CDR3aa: ASSLGGGVQHYGYT

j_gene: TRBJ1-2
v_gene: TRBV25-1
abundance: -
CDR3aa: ASSERMDRAAGYT

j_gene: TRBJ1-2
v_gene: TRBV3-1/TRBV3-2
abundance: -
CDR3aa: ASSLTGRGDYGYT

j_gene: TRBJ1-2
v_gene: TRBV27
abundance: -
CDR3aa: ASSSLGQGYGYT

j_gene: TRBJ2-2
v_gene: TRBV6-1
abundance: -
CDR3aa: ASSVRTGTDYGELF

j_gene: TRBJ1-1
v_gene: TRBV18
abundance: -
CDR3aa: ASSPTGENTEAF

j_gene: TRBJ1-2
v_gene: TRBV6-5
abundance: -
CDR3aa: ASKGTGGNYGYT

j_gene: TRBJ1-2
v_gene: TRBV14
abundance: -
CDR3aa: ASSPPGVLYGYT

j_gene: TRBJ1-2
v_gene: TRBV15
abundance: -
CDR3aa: ATSTYSGQGGYGYT

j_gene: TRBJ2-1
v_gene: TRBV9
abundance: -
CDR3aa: ASSVGQVFDEQF

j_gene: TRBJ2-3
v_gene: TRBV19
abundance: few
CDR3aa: ASSTRDTQY

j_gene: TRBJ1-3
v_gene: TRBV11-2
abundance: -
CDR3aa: ASSSTTGISGNTIY

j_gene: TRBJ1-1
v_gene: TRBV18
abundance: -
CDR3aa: ASSPPGTVMNTEAF

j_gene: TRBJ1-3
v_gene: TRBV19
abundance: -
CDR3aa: ASSINRQGGNTIY

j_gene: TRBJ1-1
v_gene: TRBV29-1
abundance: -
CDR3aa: SVEYLNTEAF